This passage covers 19 T cell receptor beta chains from one sample sequenced in a study of control samples from healthy donors and cancer patients. Only in-frame clones appear in the TCRdb table, and some are missing; sequencing was by immunoSEQ multiplex PCR. The table records about 150,000 clones, roughly 94% of them present only once. The sequenced sample was blood. The receptors were gathered from a middle-aged woman in good health.

This chain joins TRBV7-9 and TRBJ2-3; either TRBD1 or TRBD2 may fit D (6 bases each). The germline V gene has CDR1 SEHNR and CDR2 FQNEAQ (reference sequence). V was shortened by 3 bases and J by 4 bases, with 14 bases between the two germline ends. This CDR3 is 15 amino acids long. The CDR3 region is CASSFGGWRSDTQYF. Written as DNA, the CDR3 is TGTGCCAGCAGCTTCGGGGGCTGGAGGTCAGATACGCAGTATTTT.

This sequence joins TRBV3-1 (or the pseudogene TRBV3-2) and TRBJ1-2; D not resolved. V was cut by 0 bases and J by 5 bases, with 4 bases left in between. Germline CDR1 is LGHDT and CDR2 is YNNKEL (reference sequence). CDR3 length: 12 amino acids. The CDR3 reads CASSQDRYGYTF. CDR3 bases: TGTGCCAGCAGCCAAGACAGGTATGGCTACACCTTC.

The chain is built from TRBV3-1 (or the pseudogene TRBV3-2) and TRBJ2-7; D ambiguous. The length of the CDR3 is 12 residues. V was pared by 4 bases and J by 2 bases, with 6 bases between. Germline CDR1 is LGHDT and CDR2 is YNNKEL (reference sequence). The CDR3 loop reads CASSLQTYEQYF. The CDR3, as DNA: TGTGCCAGCAGCCTCCAGACCTACGAGCAGTACTTC.

The gene calls are TRBV2 and TRBJ1-3; tentatively, D is TRBD1 (5 bases). The V end was cut by 3 bases, the J end by 0 bases, with 9 bases between. In germline, CDR1 is SNHLY, CDR2 FYNNEI. The CDR3 contains 15 residues. This CDR3 is CASSESQGSGNTIYF. CDR3 DNA: TGTGCCAGCAGTGAGTCGCAGGGCTCTGGAAACACCATATATTTT.

The rearrangement uses TRBV5-4 and TRBJ2-1; TRBD1 aligns across 7 bases. The germline CDR1 and CDR2 sequences are SGHNT and YYREEE (reference sequence). Trimming took 0 bases from V and 5 from J; bases not matched to a gene: 5. This CDR3 is 15 amino acids long. In nucleotides, the CDR3 is TGTGCCAGCAGCTTGGTTTTAGGGGGCCACAATGAGCAGTTCTTC. The encoded protein is CASSLVLGGHNEQFF.

This chain uses TRBV27 with TRBJ2-2, with D hard to call. V lost 3 bases and J 5 bases, leaving 10 bases between the germline ends. The CDR3 length is 14 residues. From germline, CDR1 is MNHEY and CDR2 SMNVEV (reference sequence). CDR3 coding DNA: TGTGCCAGCAGTTTCTGGCAAGATACCGGGGAGCTGTTTTTT. Protein sequence: CASSFWQDTGELFF.

In DNA form, the CDR3 reads TGTGCCAGCAGCTTAAGTCTTCGGTTCCTAACTAATGAAAAACTGTTTTTT. This codes for CASSLSLRFLTNEKLFF. The chain employs TRBV7-9 and TRBJ1-4; D gene uncertain. V lost 2 bases, J lost 1 base, and 14 bases lay in between. The CDR3 runs to 17 residues. Germline lookup yields CDR1 SEHNR and CDR2 FQNEAQ (reference sequence). The complete variable domain, with remaining parts taken from reference TRBV7-9 and TRBJ1-4, reads DTGVSQNPRHKITKRGQNVTFRCDPISEHNRLYWYRQTLGQGPEFLTYFQNEAQLEKSRLLSDRFSAERPKGSFSTLEIQRTEQGDSAMYLCASSLSLRFLTNEKLFFGSGTQLSVL.

V is TRBV30 and J is TRBJ2-7; 12 bases line up with TRBD1. With V trimmed by 5 bases and J by 4 bases, 9 bases remained unmatched. CDR1 is GTSNPN, CDR2 SVGIG, per germline (reference sequence). The CDR3 runs to 15 residues. CDR3 residues: CAWVSPGQGAYEQYF. DNA for the CDR3: TGTGCCTGGGTCTCGCCGGGACAGGGGGCTTACGAGCAGTACTTC. The full variable domain, in which reference TRBV30 and TRBJ2-7 provide the parts outside the CDR3, is SQTIHQWPATLVQPVGSPLSLECTVEGTSNPNLYWYRQAAGRGLQLLFYSVGIGQISSEVPQNLSASRPQDRQFILSSKKLLLSDSGFYLCAWVSPGQGAYEQYFGPGTRLTVT.

This clone was observed once. The chain couples TRBV9 to TRBJ1-6; D possibly corresponds to TRBD1 (5 bases). From germline, CDR1 is SGDLS and CDR2 YYNGEE. V shed 4 bases and J shed 7 bases, with 15 bases lying between them. The CDR3 has 15 residues. The CDR3 here is CASSPALGANSPLHF. The CDR3 DNA is TGTGCCAGCAGCCCAGCTCTCGGGGCCAATTCACCCCTCCACTTT.

This chain uses TRBV3-1 (or the pseudogene TRBV3-2) with TRBJ1-2; 8 nucleotides line up with TRBD1. V lost 4 bases to trimming and J lost 2 bases; unmatched junction nucleotides: 12. This CDR3 is 17 amino acids long. Germline V gives CDR1 LGHDT, CDR2 YNNKEL (reference sequence). The CDR3 nucleotides read TGTGCCAGCAGCCCCCATGGGAGACAGGGGACGAACTATGGCTACACCTTC. It specifies CASSPHGRQGTNYGYTF.

This sequence joins TRBV18 and TRBJ1-3, with D hard to call. Trimming pared 1 base from V and 0 bases from J, leaving 13 bases between. Per germline, CDR1 KGHSH and CDR2 LQKENI. CDR3 size: 17 residues. DNA for the CDR3: TGTGCCAGCTCACCACAGTCTTCAGGAGACTCTGGAAACACCATATATTTT. This encodes CASSPQSSGDSGNTIYF.

A note on this clone: This CDR3 is also generated by other DNA sequences in the sample. The chain couples TRBV12-5 to TRBJ1-3; no definite D call. CDR3 length: 13 amino acids. The germline V gene has CDR1 LGHNT and CDR2 FRNRAP. V was pared by 1 base and J by 2 bases, with 3 bases between. The CDR3 bases are TGTGCTAGTGGTTTGGGCGCTGGAAACACCATATATTTT. Encoded protein: CASGLGAGNTIYF.

V gene TRBV6-5 combines with J gene TRBJ1-2; D is unresolved. Germline CDR1 reads MNHEY; CDR2 reads SVGAGI. Trimming took off 5 bases at V and 3 bases at J, with 13 bases between the two ends. The CDR3 consists of 14 residues. CDR3 in amino acids: CASSHFSRDYGYTF. DNA for the CDR3: TGTGCCAGCAGTCACTTCTCTCGGGACTATGGCTACACCTTC.

The genes are TRBV5-1 and TRBJ2-1; D not certain. Trimming stripped 2 bases from V and 8 bases from J, with 8 bases between. CDR1 is SGHRS and CDR2 is YFSETQ in the germline V gene. This CDR3 is built from 12 residues. In DNA, the CDR3 is TGCGCCAGCAGCTTTCCCGGCTATGAGCAGTTCTTC. Translation gives CASSFPGYEQFF.

This sequence joins TRBV28 and TRBJ1-2; D unresolved. Germline loops: CDR1 MDHEN, CDR2 SYDVKM. V was cut by 6 bases and J by 1 base, with 9 bases left in between. The CDR3 has 13 residues. The CDR3 spells CASSQTVNYGYTF. The CDR3 nucleotides are TGTGCCAGCAGCCAAACAGTTAACTATGGCTACACCTTC.

The rearrangement joins TRBV4-3 to TRBJ1-4; 10 bases align to TRBD1. This CDR3 region has 16 residues. Losses at the gene ends were 0 bases for V and 8 bases for J; bases not matched to a gene: 6. Germline CDR1 reads LGHNA; CDR2 reads YSLEER. The CDR3 DNA reads as TGCGCCAGCAGCCAAGATACAGGGACAGGGGACGAAAAACTGTTTTTT. This codes for CASSQDTGTGDEKLFF.

The chain links TRBV9 to TRBJ2-7; 7 bases match TRBD1. Per the germline V gene, CDR1 is SGDLS and CDR2 is YYNGEE. J gave up 1 base and V 1 base, and 11 bases lay outside the gene matches. This CDR3 is 17 amino acids long. The CDR3 loop is CASSVTQGEPFSYEQYF. DNA for the CDR3: TGTGCCAGCAGCGTAACCCAGGGGGAACCTTTTTCCTACGAGCAGTACTTC.

The CDR3 DNA reads as TGTGCCAGCAGGGCATCTGGGGCCAACGTCCTGACTTTC. It is translated as CASRASGANVLTF. This chain links TRBV9 with TRBJ2-6, with D uncertain. Trimming took off 5 bases at V and 1 base at J, with 4 bases between the two ends. In germline, CDR1 is SGDLS, CDR2 YYNGEE. CDR3 length equals 13 residues.

This chain connects TRBV12-3 or TRBV12-4 to TRBJ1-1; D remains ambiguous. This CDR3 spans 13 amino acids. V lost 0 bases and J 1 base, leaving 3 bases between the germline ends. The CDR3 loop is CASSLAQNTEAFF. Written as DNA, the CDR3 is TGTGCCAGCAGTTTAGCCCAGAACACTGAAGCTTTCTTT.